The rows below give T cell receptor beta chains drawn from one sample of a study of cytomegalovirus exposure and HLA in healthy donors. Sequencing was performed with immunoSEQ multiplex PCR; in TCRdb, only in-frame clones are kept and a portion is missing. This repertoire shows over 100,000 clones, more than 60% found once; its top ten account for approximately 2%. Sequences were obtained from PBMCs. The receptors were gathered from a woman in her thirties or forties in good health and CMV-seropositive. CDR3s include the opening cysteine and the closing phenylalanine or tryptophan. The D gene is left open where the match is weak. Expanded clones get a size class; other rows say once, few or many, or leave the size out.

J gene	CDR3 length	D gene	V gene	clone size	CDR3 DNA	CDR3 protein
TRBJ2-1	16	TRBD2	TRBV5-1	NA	TGCGCCAGCAGCTCGGAAGCTAGCGGGGGGAGGAATGAGCAGTTCTTC	CASSSEASGGRNEQFF
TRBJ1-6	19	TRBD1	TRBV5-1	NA	TGCGCCAGCAGCCGCGGCGGACAGGGGCAAAGCTCCTATAATTCACCCCTCCACTTT	CASSRGGQGQSSYNSPLHF
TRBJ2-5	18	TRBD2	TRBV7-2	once	TGTGCCAGCAGCTTAATTAGCGGGGGGACAAAGGTCCAAGAGACCCAGTACTTC	CASSLISGGTKVQETQYF
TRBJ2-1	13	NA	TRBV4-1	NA	TGCGCCAGCAGCAACATCGGGGACAATGAGCAGTTCTTC	CASSNIGDNEQFF
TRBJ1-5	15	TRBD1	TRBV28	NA	TGTGCCAGCAGTTGGGGGACAGATAGCAATCAGCCCCAGCATTTT	CASSWGTDSNQPQHF
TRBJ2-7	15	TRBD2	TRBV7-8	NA	TGTGCCAGCAGTTCGACTAGCGGGAGTCTCCACGAGCAGTACTTC	CASSSTSGSLHEQYF
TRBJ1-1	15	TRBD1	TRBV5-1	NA	TGCGCCAGCAGCCCCAGGACAGGGGGGAACACTGAAGCTTTCTTT	CASSPRTGGNTEAFF
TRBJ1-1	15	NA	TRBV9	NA	TGTGCCAGCAGCGTAGGACTACAGGGAGAGACTGAAGCTTTCTTT	CASSVGLQGETEAFF
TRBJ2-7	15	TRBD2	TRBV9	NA	TGTGCCAGCAGCCCCCCGGGGACTAGCAGCTACGAGCAGTACTTC	CASSPPGTSSYEQYF
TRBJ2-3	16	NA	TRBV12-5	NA	TGTGCTAGTGGTTCTACTGGGACATTGGGAACAGATACGCAGTATTTT	CASGSTGTLGTDTQYF
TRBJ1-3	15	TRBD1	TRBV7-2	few	TGTGCCAGCGACGGGCAAGGACAGGGAGGAAACACCATATATTTT	CASDGQGQGGNTIYF
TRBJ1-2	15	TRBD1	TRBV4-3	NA	TGCGCCAGCAGCCAAGACTGGACAGGGAGGTATGGCTACACCTTC	CASSQDWTGRYGYTF
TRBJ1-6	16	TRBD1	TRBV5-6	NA	TGTGCCAGCAGCCCCGGGACAGGGCGATTCAATTCACCCCTCCACTTT	CASSPGTGRFNSPLHF
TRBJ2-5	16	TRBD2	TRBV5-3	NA	TGTGCCAGAAGCTTGTATGGCGGGGGGGCGACGGAGACCCAGTACTTC	CARSLYGGGATETQYF
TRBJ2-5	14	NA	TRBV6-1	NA	TGTGCCAGCAGCTTTCCGGGTTTCCAAGAGACCCAGTACTTC	CASSFPGFQETQYF
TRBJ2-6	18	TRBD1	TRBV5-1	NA	TGCGCCAGCAGCTTGGCCGGGACAGGGGGTTCTGGGGCCAACGTCCTGACTTTC	CASSLAGTGGSGANVLTF
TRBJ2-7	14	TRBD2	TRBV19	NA	TGTGCCAGTAGTAGGACTAGCGGGACTTACGAGCAGTACTTC	CASSRTSGTYEQYF
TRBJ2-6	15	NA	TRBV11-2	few	TGTGCCAGCAGCTCACAGGGCACCGGGGCCAACGTCCTGACTTTC	CASSSQGTGANVLTF
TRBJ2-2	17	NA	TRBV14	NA	TGTGCCAGCAGCCAAGGAGGCTCTCGGAGGAACACCGGGGAGCTGTTTTTT	CASSQGGSRRNTGELFF
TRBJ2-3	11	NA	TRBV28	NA	TGTGCCAGCAGCCCCAAAGATACGCAGTATTTT	CASSPKDTQYF
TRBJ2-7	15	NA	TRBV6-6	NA	TGTGCCAGCAGTTATCAGGGCCCCTTTTCCTACGAGCAGTACTTC	CASSYQGPFSYEQYF
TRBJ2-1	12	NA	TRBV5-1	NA	TGCGCCAGCAGCTTCAGTACAGGGTCCCCGTTCTTC	CASSFSTGSPFF
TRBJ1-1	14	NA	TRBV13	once	TGTGCCAGCAGCTTAGGCGCCAGCCAGGGTGAAGCTTTCTTT	CASSLGASQGEAFF
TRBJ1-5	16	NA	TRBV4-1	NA	TGCGCCAGCAGCCAAGAGACTGTCCCAAGCAATCAGCCCCAGCATTTT	CASSQETVPSNQPQHF
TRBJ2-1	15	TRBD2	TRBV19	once	TGTGCCAGTAGTATTACTAGCGGGGGGATTAGTGAGCAGTTCTTC	CASSITSGGISEQFF
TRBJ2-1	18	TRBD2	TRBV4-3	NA	TGCGCCAGCAGCCAATCTCCCGGGACTAGCGGGAGGGGGAATGAGCAGTTCTTC	CASSQSPGTSGRGNEQFF
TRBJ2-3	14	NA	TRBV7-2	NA	TGTGCCAGCAGCAGAGGACTGAGCACAGATACGCAGTATTTT	CASSRGLSTDTQYF
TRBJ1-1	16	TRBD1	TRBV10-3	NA	TGTGCCATCAGTGAGACTGGGACAGGCGGCGGCACTGAAGCTTTCTTT	CAISETGTGGGTEAFF
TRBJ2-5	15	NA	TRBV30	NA	TGTGCCTGGAGTTCAACAGGACAGATACAACAGACCCAGTACTTC	CAWSSTGQIQQTQYF
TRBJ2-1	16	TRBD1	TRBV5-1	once	TGCGCCAGCAGCTTGGTAAGGACAGGGGGCCCTGATGAGCAGTTCTTC	CASSLVRTGGPDEQFF
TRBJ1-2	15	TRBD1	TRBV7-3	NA	TGTGCCAGCAGCTTAATGCCACAGGGGGCCCATGGCTACACCTTC	CASSLMPQGAHGYTF
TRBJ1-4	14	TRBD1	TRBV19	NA	TGTGCCAGTAGGATCCGGGACAGTAATGAAAAACTGTTTTTT	CASRIRDSNEKLFF
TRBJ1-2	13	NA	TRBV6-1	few	TGTGCCAGTAAAGCTACGTTACTCTATGGCTACACCTTC	CASKATLLYGYTF
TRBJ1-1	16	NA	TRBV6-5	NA	TGTGCCAGCAATTATGGCAGGGGTGACCGGAACACTGAAGCTTTCTTT	CASNYGRGDRNTEAFF
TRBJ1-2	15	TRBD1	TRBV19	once	TGTGCCAGTAGTTGGACAGGGGGCGAGGGCTATGGCTACACCTTC	CASSWTGGEGYGYTF
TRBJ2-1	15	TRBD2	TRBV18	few	TGTGCCACCCGTCTAGCGGGAGGGAGAGACAATGAGCAGTTCTTC	CATRLAGGRDNEQFF
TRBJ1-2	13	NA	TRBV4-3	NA	TGCGCCAGCAGCCAAGGAGACAGGTCGGGCTACACCTTC	CASSQGDRSGYTF
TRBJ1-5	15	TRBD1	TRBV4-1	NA	TGCGCCAGCAGCCACGCCGAAGGGGGCGGTCAGCCCCAGCATTTT	CASSHAEGGGQPQHF
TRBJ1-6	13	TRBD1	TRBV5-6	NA	TGTGCCAGCAGCTTAGGGGGCGGCTCACCCCTCCACTTT	CASSLGGGSPLHF
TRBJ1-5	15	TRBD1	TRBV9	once	TGTGCCAGCAGCCCGGGACAGCATAGCAATCAGCCCCAGCATTTT	CASSPGQHSNQPQHF
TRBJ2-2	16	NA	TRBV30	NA	TGTGCCTGCCTTTTTGGTCTCTACCTGAACACCGGGGAGCTGTTTTTT	CACLFGLYLNTGELFF